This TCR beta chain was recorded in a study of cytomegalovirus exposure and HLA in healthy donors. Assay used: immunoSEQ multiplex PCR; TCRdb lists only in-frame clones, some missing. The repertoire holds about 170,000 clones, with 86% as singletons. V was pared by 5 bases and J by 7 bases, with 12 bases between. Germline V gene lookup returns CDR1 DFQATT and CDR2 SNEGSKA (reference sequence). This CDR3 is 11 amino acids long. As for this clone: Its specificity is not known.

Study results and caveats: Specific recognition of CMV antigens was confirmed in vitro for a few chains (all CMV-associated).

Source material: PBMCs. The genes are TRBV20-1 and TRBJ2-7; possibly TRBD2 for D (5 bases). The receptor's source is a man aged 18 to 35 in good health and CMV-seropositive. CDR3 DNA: TGCAGTGCTGGGCCCGGGGAGGAGCAGTACTTC. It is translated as CSAGPGEEQYF.